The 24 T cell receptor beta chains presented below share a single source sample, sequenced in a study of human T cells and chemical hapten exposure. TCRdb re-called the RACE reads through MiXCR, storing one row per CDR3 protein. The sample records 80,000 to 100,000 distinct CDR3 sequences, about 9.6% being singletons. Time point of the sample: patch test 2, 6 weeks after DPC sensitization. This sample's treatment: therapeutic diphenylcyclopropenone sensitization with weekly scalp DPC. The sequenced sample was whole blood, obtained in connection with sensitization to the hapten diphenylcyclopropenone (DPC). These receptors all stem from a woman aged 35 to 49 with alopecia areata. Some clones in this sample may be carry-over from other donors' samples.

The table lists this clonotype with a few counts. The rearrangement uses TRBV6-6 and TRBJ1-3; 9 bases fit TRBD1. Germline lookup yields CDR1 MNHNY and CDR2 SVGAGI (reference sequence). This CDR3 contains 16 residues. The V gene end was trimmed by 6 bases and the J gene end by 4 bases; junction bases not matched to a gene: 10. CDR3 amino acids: CASSLQPGQGGNTIYF. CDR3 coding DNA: TGTGCCAGCAGCCTACAACCGGGACAGGGAGGAAACACCATATATTTT.

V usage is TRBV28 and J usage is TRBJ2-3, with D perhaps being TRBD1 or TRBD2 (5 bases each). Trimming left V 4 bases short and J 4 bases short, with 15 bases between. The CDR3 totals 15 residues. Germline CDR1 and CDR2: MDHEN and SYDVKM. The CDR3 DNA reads TGTGCCAGCAGTTGGGGCGGACTTAGAGCAGATACGCAGTATTTT. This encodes CASSWGGLRADTQYF. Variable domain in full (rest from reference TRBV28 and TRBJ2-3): DVKVTQSSRYLVKRTGEKVFLECVQDMDHENMFWYRQDPGLGLRLIYFSYDVKMKEKGDIPEGYSVSREKKERFSLILESASTNQTSMYLCASSWGGLRADTQYFGPGTRLTVL.

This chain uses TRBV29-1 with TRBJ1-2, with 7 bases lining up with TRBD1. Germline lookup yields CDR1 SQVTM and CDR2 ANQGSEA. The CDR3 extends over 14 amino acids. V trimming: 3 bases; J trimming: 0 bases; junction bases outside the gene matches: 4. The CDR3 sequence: CSVDVQGANYGYTF. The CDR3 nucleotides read TGCAGCGTTGATGTCCAGGGGGCTAACTATGGCTACACCTTC.

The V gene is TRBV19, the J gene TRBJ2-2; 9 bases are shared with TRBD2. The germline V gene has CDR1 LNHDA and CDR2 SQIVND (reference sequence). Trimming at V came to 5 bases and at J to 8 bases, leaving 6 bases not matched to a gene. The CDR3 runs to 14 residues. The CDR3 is CASSRSGRFGELFF. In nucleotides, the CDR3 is TGTGCCAGTAGTCGGAGCGGGAGGTTTGGGGAGCTGTTTTTT.

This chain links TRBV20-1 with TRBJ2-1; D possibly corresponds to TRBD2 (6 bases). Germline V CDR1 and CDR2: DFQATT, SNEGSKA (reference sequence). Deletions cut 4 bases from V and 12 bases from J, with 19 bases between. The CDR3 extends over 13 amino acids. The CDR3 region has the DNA TGCAGTGCTAATCCTAGCGCTCTCGGGTGGCAGTTCTTC. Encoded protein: CSANPSALGWQFF.

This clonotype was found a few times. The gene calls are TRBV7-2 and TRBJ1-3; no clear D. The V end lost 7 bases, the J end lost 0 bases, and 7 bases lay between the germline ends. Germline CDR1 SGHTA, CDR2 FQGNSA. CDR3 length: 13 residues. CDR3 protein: CASTSSSGNTIYF. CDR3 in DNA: TGTGCCAGCACCTCTTCCTCTGGAAACACCATATATTTT.

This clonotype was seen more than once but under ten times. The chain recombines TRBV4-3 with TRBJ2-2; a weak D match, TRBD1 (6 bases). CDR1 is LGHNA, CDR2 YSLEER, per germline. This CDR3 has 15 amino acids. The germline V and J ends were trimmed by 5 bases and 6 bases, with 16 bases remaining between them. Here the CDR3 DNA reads TGCGCCAGCAGCAAATCAGGGGCAGGGTCCGGGGAGCTGTTTTTT. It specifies CASSKSGAGSGELFF.

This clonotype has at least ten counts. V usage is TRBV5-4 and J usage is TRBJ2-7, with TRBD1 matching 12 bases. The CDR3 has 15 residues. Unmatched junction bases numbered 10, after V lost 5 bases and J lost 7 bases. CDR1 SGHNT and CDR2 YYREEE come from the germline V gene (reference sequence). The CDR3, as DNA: TGTGCCAGCAGTAATCCGGGACAGGGGGCGGAAGAGCAGTACTTC. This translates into CASSNPGQGAEEQYF.

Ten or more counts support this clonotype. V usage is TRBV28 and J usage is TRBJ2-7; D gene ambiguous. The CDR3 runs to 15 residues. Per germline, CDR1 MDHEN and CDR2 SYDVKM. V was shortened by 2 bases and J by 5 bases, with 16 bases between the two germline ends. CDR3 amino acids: CASSLPEKMVHEQYF. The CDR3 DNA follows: TGTGCCAGCAGTTTACCAGAAAAAATGGTCCACGAGCAGTACTTC.

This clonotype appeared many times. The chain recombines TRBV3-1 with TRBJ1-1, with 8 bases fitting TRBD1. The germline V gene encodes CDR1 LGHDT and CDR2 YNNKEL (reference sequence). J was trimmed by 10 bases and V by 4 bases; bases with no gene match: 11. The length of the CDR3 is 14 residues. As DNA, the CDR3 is TGTGCCAGCAGCCGCGCGGGACAGGCCCGCTCAGCTTTCTTT. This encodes CASSRAGQARSAFF.

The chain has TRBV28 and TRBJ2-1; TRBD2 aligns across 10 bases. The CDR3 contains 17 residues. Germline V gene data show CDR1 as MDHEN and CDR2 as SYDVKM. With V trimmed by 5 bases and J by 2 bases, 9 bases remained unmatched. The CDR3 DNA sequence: TGTGCCAGCAGTCCCATCGGACTAGCGGAAACCTACAATGAGCAGTTCTTC. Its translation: CASSPIGLAETYNEQFF.

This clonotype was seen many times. For the CDR3, the DNA is TGTGCCAGCAGCTTAGGCAGGAGAAATGAGCAGTTCTTC. Translation gives CASSLGRRNEQFF. The chain links TRBV7-2 to TRBJ2-1, with D uncertain. Trimming removed 1 base at V and 7 bases at J, with 8 bases between. Germline-derived CDR1 and CDR2 are SGHTA and FQGNSA. The CDR3 is 13 amino acids. The full variable domain, rest sourced from reference TRBV7-2 and TRBJ2-1, is GAGVSQSPSNKVTEKGKDVELRCDPISGHTALYWYRQSLGQGLEFLIYFQGNSAPDKSGLPSDRFSAERTGGSVSTLTIQRTQQEDSAVYLCASSLGRRNEQFFGPGTRLTVL.

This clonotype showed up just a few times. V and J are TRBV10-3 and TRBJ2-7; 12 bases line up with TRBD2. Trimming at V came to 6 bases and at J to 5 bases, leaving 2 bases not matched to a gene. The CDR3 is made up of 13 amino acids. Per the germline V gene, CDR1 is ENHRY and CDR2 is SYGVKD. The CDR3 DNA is TGTGCCATCAGGACTAGCGGGAGTAACGAGCAGTACTTC. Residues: CAIRTSGSNEQYF.

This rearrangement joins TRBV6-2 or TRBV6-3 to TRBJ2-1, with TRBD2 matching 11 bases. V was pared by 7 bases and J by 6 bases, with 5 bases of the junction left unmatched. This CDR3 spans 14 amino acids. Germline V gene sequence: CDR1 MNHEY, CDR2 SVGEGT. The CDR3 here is CASTQGLAGNEQFF. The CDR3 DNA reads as TGTGCCAGCACCCAAGGACTAGCGGGCAATGAGCAGTTCTTC.

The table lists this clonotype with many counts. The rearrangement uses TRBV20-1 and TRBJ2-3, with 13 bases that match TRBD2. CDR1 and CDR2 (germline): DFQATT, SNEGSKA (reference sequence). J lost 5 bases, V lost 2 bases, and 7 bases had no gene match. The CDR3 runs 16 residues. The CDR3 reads CSARPGTSGIKDTQYF. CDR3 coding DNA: TGCAGTGCTAGACCTGGGACTAGCGGGATCAAAGATACGCAGTATTTT.

The CDR3, as DNA: TGTGCCAGCAAGCAGGCCGGGGAGACCCAGTACTTC. Residues: CASKQAGETQYF. V and J are TRBV6-1 and TRBJ2-5; D is ambiguous. The CDR3 totals 12 residues. V lost 7 bases to trimming and J lost 5 bases, with 11 bases between them. The germline V gene encodes CDR1 MNHNS and CDR2 SASEGT.

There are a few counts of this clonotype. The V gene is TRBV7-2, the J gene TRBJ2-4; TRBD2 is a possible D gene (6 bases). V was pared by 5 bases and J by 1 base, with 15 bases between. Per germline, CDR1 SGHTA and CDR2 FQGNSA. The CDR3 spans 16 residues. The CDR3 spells CASSLIVRGAKNIQYF. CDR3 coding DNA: TGTGCCAGCAGCCTAATAGTCCGGGGGGCCAAAAACATTCAGTACTTC. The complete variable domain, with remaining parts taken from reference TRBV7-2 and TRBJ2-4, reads GAGVSQSPSNKVTEKGKDVELRCDPISGHTALYWYRQSLGQGLEFLIYFQGNSAPDKSGLPSDRFSAERTGGSVSTLTIQRTQQEDSAVYLCASSLIVRGAKNIQYFGAGTRLSVL.

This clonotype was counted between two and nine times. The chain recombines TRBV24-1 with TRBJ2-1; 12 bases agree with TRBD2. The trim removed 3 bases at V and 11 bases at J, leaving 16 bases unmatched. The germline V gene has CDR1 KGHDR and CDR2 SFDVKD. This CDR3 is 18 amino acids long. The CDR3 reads CATSDPQGSLAGGPKQFF. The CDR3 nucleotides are TGTGCCACCAGTGATCCCCAGGGATCCCTAGCGGGAGGGCCGAAGCAGTTCTTC.

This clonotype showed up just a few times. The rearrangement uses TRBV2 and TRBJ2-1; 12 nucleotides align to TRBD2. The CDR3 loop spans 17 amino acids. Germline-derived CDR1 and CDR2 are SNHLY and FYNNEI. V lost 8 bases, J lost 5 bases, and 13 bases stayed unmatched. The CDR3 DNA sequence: TGTGCCAGCTCCCATCCCAAGACTAGCGGGGGCAACAATGAGCAGTTCTTC. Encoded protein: CASSHPKTSGGNNEQFF.

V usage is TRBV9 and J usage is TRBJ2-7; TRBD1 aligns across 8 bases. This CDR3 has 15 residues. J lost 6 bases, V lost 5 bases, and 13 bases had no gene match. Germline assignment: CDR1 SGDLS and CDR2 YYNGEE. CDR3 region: CASSRTQAGTGEQYF. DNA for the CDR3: TGTGCCAGCAGTCGAACCCAGGCAGGGACAGGCGAGCAGTACTTC.

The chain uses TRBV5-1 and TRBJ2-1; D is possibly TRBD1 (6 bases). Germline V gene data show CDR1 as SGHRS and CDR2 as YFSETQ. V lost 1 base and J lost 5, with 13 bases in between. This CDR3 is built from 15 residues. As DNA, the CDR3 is TGCGCCAGCAGCTTGCGAGTCGGACAGAACAATGAGCAGTTCTTC. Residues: CASSLRVGQNNEQFF.

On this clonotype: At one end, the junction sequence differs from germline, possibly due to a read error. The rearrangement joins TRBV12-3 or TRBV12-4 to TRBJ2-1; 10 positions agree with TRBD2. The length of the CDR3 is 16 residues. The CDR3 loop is CASSSSGRGSFNEQFF. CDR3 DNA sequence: TGTGCCAGCAGTTCTAGCGGGAGAGGGTCCTTCAATGAGCAGTTCTTC.

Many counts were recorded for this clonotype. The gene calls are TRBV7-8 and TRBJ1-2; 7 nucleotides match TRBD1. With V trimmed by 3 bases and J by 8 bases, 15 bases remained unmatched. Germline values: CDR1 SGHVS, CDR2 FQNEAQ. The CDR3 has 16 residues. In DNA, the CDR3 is TGTGCCAGCAGCTTGTTCGCAGGGGGAACAGGGTGGGGCTACACCTTC. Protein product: CASSLFAGGTGWGYTF.

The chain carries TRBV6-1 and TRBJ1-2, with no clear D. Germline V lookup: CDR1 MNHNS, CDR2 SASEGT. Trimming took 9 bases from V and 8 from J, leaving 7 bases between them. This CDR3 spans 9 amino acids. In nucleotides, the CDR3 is TGTGCCAGTGGGAGAGGCTACACCTTC. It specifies CASGRGYTF.